The clone carrying this T cell receptor beta chain was picked up many times. These data come from a study of T cells in Graves' hyperthyroidism and ophthalmopathy. Researchers amplified the TCR beta CDR3 regions from RNA transcripts. A set of HTBI primers served as the primers for a first-round RT-PCR of the TCR CDR3. TCRdb recomputed calls from the multiplex PCR reads with MiXCR, one row per CDR3 protein. The sample yields 350,000 or so distinct CDR3 sequences, 15% to 20% seen once. The CDR3 loop spans 18 amino acids. The germline CDR1 and CDR2 sequences are MRHNA and SNTAGT. Trimming cost V 6 bases and J 4 bases, with 24 bases left between them.

Sequencing input: blood. The clonotype was recovered from a woman aged 40 to 55 with Graves' ophthalmopathy. The rearrangement uses TRBV6-4 and TRBJ2-2; the D is unclear. CDR3 residues: CASSPTTPGATVTGELFF. The CDR3 nucleotides read TGTGCCAGCAGCCCCACCACCCCTGGAGCAACGGTCACCGGGGAGCTGTTTTTT.